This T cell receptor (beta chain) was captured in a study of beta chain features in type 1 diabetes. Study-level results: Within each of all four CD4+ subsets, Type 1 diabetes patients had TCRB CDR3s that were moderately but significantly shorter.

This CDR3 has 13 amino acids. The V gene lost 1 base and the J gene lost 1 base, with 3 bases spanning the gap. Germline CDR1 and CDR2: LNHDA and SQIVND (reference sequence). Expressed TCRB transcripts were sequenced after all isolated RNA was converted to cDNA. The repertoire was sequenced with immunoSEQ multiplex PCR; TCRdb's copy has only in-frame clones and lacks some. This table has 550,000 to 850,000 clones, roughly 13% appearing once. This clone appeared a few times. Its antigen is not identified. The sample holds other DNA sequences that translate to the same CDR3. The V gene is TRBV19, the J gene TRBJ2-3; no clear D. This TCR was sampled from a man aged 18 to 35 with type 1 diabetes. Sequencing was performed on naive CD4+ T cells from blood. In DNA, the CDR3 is TGTGCCAGTAGTATAGGGGGCACAGATACGCAGTATTTT. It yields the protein CASSIGGTDTQYF.